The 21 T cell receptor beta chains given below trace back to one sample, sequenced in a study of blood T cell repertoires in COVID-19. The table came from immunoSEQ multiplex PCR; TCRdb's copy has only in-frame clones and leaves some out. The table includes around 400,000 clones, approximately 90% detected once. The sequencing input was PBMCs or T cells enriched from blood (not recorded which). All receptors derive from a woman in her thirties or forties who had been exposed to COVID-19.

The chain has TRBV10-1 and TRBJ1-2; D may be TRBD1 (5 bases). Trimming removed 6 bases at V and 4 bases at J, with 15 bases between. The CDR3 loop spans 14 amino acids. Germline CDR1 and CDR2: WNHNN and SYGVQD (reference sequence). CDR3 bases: TGCGCCAGCAGGGTTGACGGACACTTCTATGGCTACACCTTC. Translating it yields CASRVDGHFYGYTF.

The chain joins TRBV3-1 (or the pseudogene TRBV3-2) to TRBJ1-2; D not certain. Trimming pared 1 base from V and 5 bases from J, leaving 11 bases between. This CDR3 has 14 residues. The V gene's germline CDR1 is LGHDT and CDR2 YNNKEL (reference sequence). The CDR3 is CASSQARGGYGYTF. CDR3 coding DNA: TGTGCCAGCAGCCAAGCGCGGGGAGGGTATGGCTACACCTTC.

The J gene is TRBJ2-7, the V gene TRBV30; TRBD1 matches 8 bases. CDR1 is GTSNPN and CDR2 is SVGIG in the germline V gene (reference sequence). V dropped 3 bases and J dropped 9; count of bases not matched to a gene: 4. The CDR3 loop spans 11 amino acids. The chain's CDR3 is CAWRGGQGQYF. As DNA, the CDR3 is TGTGCCTGGAGGGGAGGACAGGGGCAGTACTTC.

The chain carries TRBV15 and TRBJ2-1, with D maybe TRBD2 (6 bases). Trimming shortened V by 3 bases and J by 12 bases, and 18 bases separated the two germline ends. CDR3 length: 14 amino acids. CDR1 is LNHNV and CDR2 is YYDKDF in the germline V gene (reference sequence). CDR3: CATSSVGEARVQFF. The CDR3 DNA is TGTGCCACCAGCAGCGTCGGGGAGGCCCGGGTGCAGTTCTTC. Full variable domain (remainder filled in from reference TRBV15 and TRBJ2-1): DAMVIQNPRYQVTQFGKPVTLSCSQTLNHNVMYWYQQKSSQAPKLLFHYYDKDFNNEADTPDNFQSRRPNTSFCFLDIRSPGLGDTAMYLCATSSVGEARVQFFGPGTRLTVL.

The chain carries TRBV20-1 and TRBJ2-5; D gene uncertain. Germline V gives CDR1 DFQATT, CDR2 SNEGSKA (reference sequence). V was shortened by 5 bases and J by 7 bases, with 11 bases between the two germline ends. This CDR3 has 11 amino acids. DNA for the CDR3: TGCAGTGCTCCCGTGCGTGGGACCCAGTACTTC. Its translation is CSAPVRGTQYF.

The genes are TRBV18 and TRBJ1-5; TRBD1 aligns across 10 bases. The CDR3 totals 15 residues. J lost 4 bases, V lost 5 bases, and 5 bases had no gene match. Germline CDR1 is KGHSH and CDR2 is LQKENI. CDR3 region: CASSRDRGGNQPQHF. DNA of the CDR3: TGTGCCAGCTCAAGGGACAGGGGAGGAAATCAGCCCCAGCATTTT. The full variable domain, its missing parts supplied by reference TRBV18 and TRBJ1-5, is NAGVMQNPRHLVRRRGQEARLRCSPMKGHSHVYWYRQLPEEGLKFMVYLQKENIIDESGMPKERFSAEFPKEGPSILRIQQVVRGDSAAYFCASSRDRGGNQPQHFGDGTRLSIL.

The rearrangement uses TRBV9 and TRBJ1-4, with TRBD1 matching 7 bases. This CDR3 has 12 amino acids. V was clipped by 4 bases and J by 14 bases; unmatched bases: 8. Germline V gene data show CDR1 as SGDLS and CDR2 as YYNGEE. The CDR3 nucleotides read TGTGCCAGCAGCCCAGGGGGACCGTGGCTGTTTTTT. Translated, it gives CASSPGGPWLFF.

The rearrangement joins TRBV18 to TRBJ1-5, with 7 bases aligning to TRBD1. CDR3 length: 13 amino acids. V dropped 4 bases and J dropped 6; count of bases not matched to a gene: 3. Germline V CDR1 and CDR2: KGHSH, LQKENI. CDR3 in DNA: TGTGCCAGCTCACAGGGGGCTGGTCAGCCCCAGCATTTT. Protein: CASSQGAGQPQHF.

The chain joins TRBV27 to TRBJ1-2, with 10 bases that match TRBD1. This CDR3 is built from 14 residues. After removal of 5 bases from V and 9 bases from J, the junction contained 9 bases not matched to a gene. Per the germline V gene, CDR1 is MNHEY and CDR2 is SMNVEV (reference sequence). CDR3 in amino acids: CASSPLPGQGSYTF. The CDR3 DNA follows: TGTGCCAGCAGTCCTCTTCCGGGACAGGGGAGCTACACCTTC.

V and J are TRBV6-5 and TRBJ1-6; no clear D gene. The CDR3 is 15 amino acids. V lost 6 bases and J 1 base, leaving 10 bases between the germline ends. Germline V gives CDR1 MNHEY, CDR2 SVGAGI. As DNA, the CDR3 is TGTGCCAGCAGGCCGGAGAGATCCTATAATTCACCCCTCCACTTT. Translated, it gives CASRPERSYNSPLHF.

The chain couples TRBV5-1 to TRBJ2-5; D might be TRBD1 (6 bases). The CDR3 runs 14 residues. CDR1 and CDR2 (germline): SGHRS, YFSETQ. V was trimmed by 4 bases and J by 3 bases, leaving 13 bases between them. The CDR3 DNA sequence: TGCGCCAGCAGCCTACAGGGTTCGGAAGAGACCCAGTACTTC. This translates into CASSLQGSEETQYF.

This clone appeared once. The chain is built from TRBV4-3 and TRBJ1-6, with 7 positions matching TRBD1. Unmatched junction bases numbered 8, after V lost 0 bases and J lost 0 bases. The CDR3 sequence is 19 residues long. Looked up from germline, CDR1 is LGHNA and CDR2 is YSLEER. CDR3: CASSQERTDRSSYNSPLHF. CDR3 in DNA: TGCGCCAGCAGCCAAGAAAGAACGGACAGGAGCTCCTATAATTCACCCCTCCACTTT.

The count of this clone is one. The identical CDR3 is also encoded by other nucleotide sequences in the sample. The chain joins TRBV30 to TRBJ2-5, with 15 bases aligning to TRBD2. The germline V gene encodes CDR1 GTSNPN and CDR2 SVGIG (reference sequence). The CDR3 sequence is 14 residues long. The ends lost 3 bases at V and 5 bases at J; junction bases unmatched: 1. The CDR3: CAWSGLAGGETQYF. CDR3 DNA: TGTGCCTGGAGCGGACTAGCGGGAGGGGAGACCCAGTACTTC.

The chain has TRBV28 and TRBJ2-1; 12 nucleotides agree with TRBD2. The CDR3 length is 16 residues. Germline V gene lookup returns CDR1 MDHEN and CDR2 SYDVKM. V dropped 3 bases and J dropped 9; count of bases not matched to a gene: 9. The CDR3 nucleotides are TGTGCCAGCAGTTTCTTTCGACTAGCGGGAGTGGGTGAGCAGTTCTTC. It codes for CASSFFRLAGVGEQFF.

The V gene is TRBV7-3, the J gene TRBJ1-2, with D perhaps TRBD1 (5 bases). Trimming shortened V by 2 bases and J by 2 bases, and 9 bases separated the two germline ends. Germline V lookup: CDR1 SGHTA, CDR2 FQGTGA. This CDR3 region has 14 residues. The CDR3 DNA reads TGTGCCAGCAGCTTATTTTCAGGGAACTATGGCTACACCTTC. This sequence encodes CASSLFSGNYGYTF.

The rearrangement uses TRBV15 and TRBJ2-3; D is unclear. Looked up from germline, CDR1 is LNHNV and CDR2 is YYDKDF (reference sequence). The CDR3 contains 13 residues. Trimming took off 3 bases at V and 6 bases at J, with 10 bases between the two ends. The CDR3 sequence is CATSSYPGDTQYF. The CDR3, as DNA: TGTGCCACCAGCAGCTACCCCGGGGATACGCAGTATTTT. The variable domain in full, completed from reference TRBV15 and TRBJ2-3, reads DAMVIQNPRYQVTQFGKPVTLSCSQTLNHNVMYWYQQKSSQAPKLLFHYYDKDFNNEADTPDNFQSRRPNTSFCFLDIRSPGLGDTAMYLCATSSYPGDTQYFGPGTRLTVL.

CDR3 loop: CASSSLDRGWQETQYF. The CDR3 DNA is TGCGCCAGCAGCTCACTGGACAGGGGATGGCAAGAGACCCAGTACTTC. This sequence joins TRBV5-1 and TRBJ2-5, with 9 positions matching TRBD1. Germline V gives CDR1 SGHRS, CDR2 YFSETQ. J was trimmed by 2 bases and V by 3 bases; bases with no gene match: 8. The CDR3 consists of 16 residues.

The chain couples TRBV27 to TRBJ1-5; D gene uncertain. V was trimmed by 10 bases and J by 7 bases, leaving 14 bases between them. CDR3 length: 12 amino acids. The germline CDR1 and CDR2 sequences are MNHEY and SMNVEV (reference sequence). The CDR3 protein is CATGLAGQPQHF. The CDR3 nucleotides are TGTGCCACGGGTCTAGCTGGGCAGCCCCAGCATTTT.

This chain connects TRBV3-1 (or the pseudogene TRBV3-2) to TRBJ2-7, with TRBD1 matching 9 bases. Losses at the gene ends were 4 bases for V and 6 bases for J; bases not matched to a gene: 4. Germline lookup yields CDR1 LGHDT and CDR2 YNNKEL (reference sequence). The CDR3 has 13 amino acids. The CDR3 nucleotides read TGTGCCAGCAGCCCCGGGACAGGGAGCGAGCAGTACTTC. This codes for CASSPGTGSEQYF.

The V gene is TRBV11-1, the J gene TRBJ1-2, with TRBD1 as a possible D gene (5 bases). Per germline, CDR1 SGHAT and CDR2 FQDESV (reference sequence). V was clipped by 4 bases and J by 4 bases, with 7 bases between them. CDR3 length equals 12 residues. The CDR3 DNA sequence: TGTGCCAGCAGCTCGGACACCTATGGCTACACCTTC. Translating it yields CASSSDTYGYTF.

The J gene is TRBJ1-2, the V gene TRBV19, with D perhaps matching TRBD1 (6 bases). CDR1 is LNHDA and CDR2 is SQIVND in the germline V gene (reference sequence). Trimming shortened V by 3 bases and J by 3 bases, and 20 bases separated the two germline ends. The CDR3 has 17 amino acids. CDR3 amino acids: CASSMTSGQGTYYGYTF. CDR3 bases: TGTGCCAGTAGTATGACGAGTGGTCAGGGGACGTACTATGGCTACACCTTC.